These 25 T cell receptor beta chains came from one sample sequenced in a study of T-cell memory formation after mild COVID-19 (dated by TCRdb to 2020 to 2023). Receptors were amplified or captured by 5' RACE. The sequencing machine was an Illumina NovaSeq 6000. The public reads were quality trimmed at Q25 with fastp and then assembled into clones with MiXCR by TCRdb, keeping productive beta chains. Each CDR3 protein appears once, grouped with its most common genes and DNA. This sample lists some 300,000 distinct CDR3 sequences; 20% to 25% were detected once. Under 25% of the sample lies in the top ten. Material: PBMCs or a T cell subset sorted from them (not recorded which). These receptors were obtained from a man aged 18 to 29 who had mild COVID-19 (a few samples of this study predate the infection). The sample titles of this study are shuffled in the database, so cell type and time point are left out; the donor was told from shared clones.

This clonotype has a count of ten or more. The V and J genes are TRBV5-1 and TRBJ2-1, with a possible D match to TRBD2 (5 bases). V was pared by 2 bases and J by 7 bases, with 16 bases between. Germline CDR1 reads SGHRS; CDR2 reads YFSETQ. The CDR3 loop spans 15 amino acids. CDR3 in amino acids: CASSFEGPLGNEQFF. DNA of the CDR3: TGCGCCAGCAGCTTTGAGGGCCCCCTGGGAAATGAGCAGTTCTTC.

This rearrangement joins TRBV4-1 to TRBJ2-4, with a possible D match to TRBD1 (5 bases). The germline V and J ends were trimmed by 3 bases and 5 bases, with 11 bases remaining between them. The CDR3 consists of 14 residues. Germline loops: CDR1 MGHRA, CDR2 YSYEKL. CDR3 sequence (DNA): TGCGCCAGCAGCCAGCAGGGTGTGGAAAACATTCAGTACTTC. Protein sequence: CASSQQGVENIQYF.

This clonotype was seen a handful of times. The genes are TRBV2 and TRBJ2-1, with D possibly matching TRBD2 (6 bases). The germline V and J ends were trimmed by 7 bases and 9 bases, with 16 bases remaining between them. Germline V gene lookup returns CDR1 SNHLY and CDR2 FYNNEI. The CDR3 has 13 residues. The CDR3 sequence is CASTLSTSSEQFF. The CDR3 DNA sequence: TGTGCCAGCACCCTGTCTACTAGCAGTGAGCAGTTCTTC.

The CDR3 bases are TGCAGTGCTGCGGGGGGGCCTGGTGGGGCCAACGTCCTGACTTTC. This gives the protein CSAAGGPGGANVLTF. This chain uses TRBV20-1 with TRBJ2-6; the match to TRBD2 covers 9 bases. Trimming at V came to 5 bases and at J to 3 bases, leaving 5 bases not matched to a gene. This CDR3 is built from 15 residues. CDR1 is DFQATT and CDR2 is SNEGSKA in the germline V gene (reference sequence).

This clonotype has just a few counts. The V gene is TRBV7-3, the J gene TRBJ2-1, with a weak D call TRBD2 (6 bases). This CDR3 has 14 amino acids. V lost 1 base and J 5 bases, leaving 9 bases between the germline ends. Germline assignment: CDR1 SGHTA and CDR2 FQGTGA. The CDR3 DNA reads TGTGCCAGCAGCTTAATTGGGACTGACAATGAGCAGTTCTTC. Translation gives CASSLIGTDNEQFF.

This clonotype appeared a few times. The rearrangement joins TRBV20-1 to TRBJ2-1; 7 bases align to TRBD1. J lost 8 bases, V lost 4 bases, and 2 bases had no gene match. Germline V gives CDR1 DFQATT, CDR2 SNEGSKA (reference sequence). This CDR3 is 11 amino acids long. CDR3 bases: TGCAGTGCTACCGACAGGGATGAGCAGTTCTTC. Its protein is CSATDRDEQFF.

This clonotype showed up just a few times. This sequence joins TRBV28 and TRBJ1-1; no definite D call. This CDR3 spans 13 amino acids. Per the germline V gene, CDR1 is MDHEN and CDR2 is SYDVKM. Trimming removed 6 bases at V and 10 bases at J, with 18 bases between. For the CDR3, the DNA is TGTGCCAGCAGGGTGGAGTGGGGAATAGGAGCTTTCTTT. This translates into CASRVEWGIGAFF.

This clonotype has just a few counts. CDR3 residues: CGLIRMGNTEAFF. Written as DNA, the CDR3 is TGTGGGTTGATCAGGATGGGGAACACTGAAGCTTTCTTT. The chain carries TRBV6-1 and TRBJ1-1, with no clear D. This CDR3 has 13 residues. CDR1 is MNHNS, CDR2 SASEGT, per germline.

The chain recombines TRBV6-2 or TRBV6-3 with TRBJ1-6; D is possibly TRBD1 (5 bases). V shed 7 bases and J shed 14 bases, with 24 bases lying between them. This CDR3 is built from 15 residues. The germline V gene encodes CDR1 MNHEY and CDR2 SVGEGT. The CDR3 coding sequence is TGTGCCAGCAATTCGGGACGGCCGGGGGGTTTGTCCCTCCACTTT. This gives the protein CASNSGRPGGLSLHF.

There are a few counts of this clonotype. This chain uses TRBV28 with TRBJ2-5; 8 nucleotides line up with TRBD1. The germline gives CDR1 MDHEN, CDR2 SYDVKM. This CDR3 comprises 15 residues. V was pared by 6 bases and J by 7 bases, with 13 bases of the junction left unmatched. This CDR3 is CASRYHDRGSMTQYF. In DNA, the CDR3 is TGTGCCAGCAGATATCACGACAGGGGATCCATGACCCAGTACTTC.

Points on this clonotype: No conserved phenylalanine or tryptophan is present at the end of the CDR3, so a read error is the likely explanation. The CDR3 coding sequence is TGTGCCAGCAGCGTAGCGGGGGGGCCGAGGACCCAGTACTAC. This codes for CASSVAGGPRTQYY. The rearrangement links TRBV7-3 to TRBJ2-5; 11 bases agree with TRBD2. CDR1 is SGHTA, CDR2 FQGTGA, per germline. The length of the CDR3 is 14 residues. The V segment lost 5 bases and the J segment 7 bases; nucleotides outside the gene matches: 6.

This clonotype turned up a few times. The chain combines TRBV7-2 with TRBJ1-6, with D hard to call. CDR1 is SGHTA and CDR2 is FQGNSA in the germline V gene. The CDR3 loop spans 14 amino acids. Trimming pared 5 bases from V and 7 bases from J, leaving 12 bases between. CDR3 protein: CASSPGPFNSPLHF. CDR3 nucleotides: TGTGCCAGCAGCCCCGGGCCGTTCAATTCACCCCTCCACTTT.

This clonotype was counted many times. The V and J genes are TRBV7-6 and TRBJ2-2; unclear D gene. This CDR3 has 16 amino acids. Germline V gene data show CDR1 as SGHVS and CDR2 as FNYEAQ. V lost 0 bases to trimming and J lost 5 bases, with 13 bases between them. Written as DNA, the CDR3 is TGTGCCAGCAGCTTAGCCGCACCAGTGGGAACCGGGGAGCTGTTTTTT. It is translated as CASSLAAPVGTGELFF.

This chain uses TRBV6-1 with TRBJ1-2; 8 positions match TRBD1. Germline lookup yields CDR1 MNHNS and CDR2 SASEGT. Trimming at V came to 6 bases and at J to 1 base, leaving 4 bases not matched to a gene. The CDR3 has 14 amino acids. CDR3 amino acids: CASRTGEHNYGYTF. The CDR3 DNA sequence: TGTGCCAGCAGGACAGGGGAACATAACTATGGCTACACCTTC.

The chain carries TRBV12-3 or TRBV12-4 and TRBJ2-5; no definite D call. V was cut by 1 base and J by 0 bases, with 9 bases left in between. The CDR3 is made up of 15 amino acids. CDR3 nucleotides: TGTGCCAGCAGTTTAGGGGCAGTGTACCAAGAGACCCAGTACTTC. Encoded protein: CASSLGAVYQETQYF.

The chain carries TRBV6-1 and TRBJ2-7, with 7 bases fitting TRBD2. Looked up from germline, CDR1 is MNHNS and CDR2 is SASEGT. V shed 7 bases, J shed 0 bases, and the junction held 6 bases outside the gene matches. This CDR3 is built from 14 residues. The CDR3 sequence: CASTRGSSSYEQYV. The DNA of the CDR3 is TGTGCCAGCACGCGGGGGTCTAGCTCCTACGAGCAGTACGTC.

This clonotype was counted many times. V gene TRBV27 combines with J gene TRBJ1-1, with D perhaps TRBD1 (5 bases). Trimming pared 2 bases from V and 5 bases from J, leaving 9 bases between. The CDR3 is 13 amino acids. Germline CDR1 is MNHEY and CDR2 is SMNVEV (reference sequence). This CDR3 is CASSLQGITEAFF. In nucleotides, the CDR3 is TGTGCCAGCAGTTTACAGGGTATTACTGAAGCTTTCTTT.

This clonotype showed up many times. This chain joins TRBV5-1 and TRBJ1-2, with 7 bases aligning to TRBD1. The CDR3 totals 14 residues. V shed 0 bases and J 2 bases; nucleotides not matched to a gene: 1. From germline, CDR1 is SGHRS and CDR2 YFSETQ. The CDR3 protein is CASSLGDRNYGYTF. The CDR3 DNA sequence: TGCGCCAGCAGCTTGGGGGACAGAAACTATGGCTACACCTTC.

This clonotype was seen only a few times. The chain recombines TRBV12-3 or TRBV12-4 with TRBJ2-1, with a weak D call TRBD1 (6 bases). V lost 1 base to trimming and J lost 14 bases, with 12 bases between them. The CDR3 extends over 12 amino acids. CDR3 in amino acids: CASSLETAGEFF. CDR3 DNA sequence: TGTGCCAGCAGTTTAGAAACCGCAGGGGAGTTCTTC.

The CDR3 bases are TGTGCCAGCAGCTTAGATCCCGGTCCGGGAAGGACTGAAGCTTTCTTT. Protein sequence: CASSLDPGPGRTEAFF. This chain links TRBV7-9 with TRBJ1-1; D not resolved. V was clipped by 1 base and J by 5 bases, with 17 bases between them. The CDR3 spans 16 residues. CDR1 and CDR2 from the germline V gene are SEHNR and FQNEAQ (reference sequence). Together with reference TRBV7-9 and TRBJ1-1, the CDR3 gives the full variable domain: DTGVSQNPRHKITKRGQNVTFRCDPISEHNRLYWYRQTLGQGPEFLTYFQNEAQLEKSRLLSDRFSAERPKGSFSTLEIQRTEQGDSAMYLCASSLDPGPGRTEAFFGQGTRLTVV.

The rearrangement joins TRBV20-1 to TRBJ2-2, with D tentatively TRBD1 (5 bases). The ends were cut back, 3 bases at V and 4 bases at J, with 12 bases in the middle. The germline gives CDR1 DFQATT, CDR2 SNEGSKA (reference sequence). CDR3 length: 14 residues. The CDR3, as DNA: TGCAGTGCTAGGAAGGGTAGGGGCACCGGGGAGCTGTTTTTT. It translates to CSARKGRGTGELFF.

This clonotype was counted only a few times. J is TRBJ2-1 and V is TRBV24-1; TRBD2 might be the D (5 bases). Germline values: CDR1 KGHDR, CDR2 SFDVKD. The V end was cut by 1 base, the J end by 7 bases, with 16 bases between. The CDR3 runs to 16 residues. The CDR3 DNA sequence: TGTGCCACCAGTGATTTAAGGGTATTGCGCGGGAATGAGCAGTTCTTC. Translation: CATSDLRVLRGNEQFF.

This clonotype turned up a few times. The V gene is TRBV18, the J gene TRBJ1-1, with D uncertain. The length of the CDR3 is 13 residues. Germline V gene data show CDR1 as KGHSH and CDR2 as LQKENI. Trimming pared 6 bases from V and 3 bases from J, leaving 11 bases between. CDR3 amino acids: CASSPQRYTEAFF. The CDR3, as DNA: TGTGCCAGCTCTCCCCAGAGATACACTGAAGCTTTCTTT.

This clonotype came up a few times. The chain carries TRBV28 and TRBJ1-2, with TRBD1 matching over 7 bases. This CDR3 spans 14 amino acids. Trimming took 10 bases from V and 4 from J; bases not matched to a gene: 12. Germline V gives CDR1 MDHEN, CDR2 SYDVKM. CDR3: CATSTPGQVYGYTF. The DNA of the CDR3 is TGTGCCACTTCAACCCCAGGACAGGTCTATGGCTACACCTTC.

The chain recombines TRBV10-2 with TRBJ1-5; weak D call: TRBD1 (6 bases). Germline V lookup: CDR1 WSHSY, CDR2 SAAADI. With 5 bases removed from V and 7 bases from J, the gap between germline ends came to 12 bases. There are 13 residues in the CDR3. The CDR3 nucleotides read TGCGCCAGCAGTACAGGGCGGGGGCAGCCCCAGCATTTT. Amino acids: CASSTGRGQPQHF.